This TCR beta chain was recovered during a study of T cell responses to AZD1222 COVID-19 vaccine. The study's findings and limits: Seropositivity was recorded at baseline in only a handful of AZD1222 recipients. Clonal diversity may have been underestimated, and the donors were mostly white British, with more females than males. Every sample of the repertoires postdated the peak T cell response.

This CDR3 has 16 amino acids. In germline, CDR1 is SGHRS, CDR2 YFSETQ. Losses at the gene ends were 4 bases for V and 1 base for J; bases not matched to a gene: 4. TCRdb's copy holds only in-frame clones and misses some; the assay was immunoSEQ multiplex PCR. This sample has some 150,000 clones, with 70% to 90% found just once. For this clone: What it binds is not known.

The source of this sequence is an adult who had recovered from COVID-19. The V and J genes are TRBV5-1 and TRBJ2-5; 13 bases map to TRBD2. The specimen was peripheral blood, collected after recovery from COVID-19. The CDR3 region has the DNA TGCGCCAGCAGCCAGGGACTAGCGGGGATCCAAGAGACCCAGTACTTC. This codes for CASSQGLAGIQETQYF. Combining the CDR3 with reference TRBV5-1 and TRBJ2-5 gives the whole variable domain KAGVTQTPRYLIKTRGQQVTLSCSPISGHRSVSWYQQTPGQGLQFLFEYFSETQRNKGNFPGRFSGRQFSNSRSEMNVSTLELGDSALYLCASSQGLAGIQETQYFGPGTRLLVL.